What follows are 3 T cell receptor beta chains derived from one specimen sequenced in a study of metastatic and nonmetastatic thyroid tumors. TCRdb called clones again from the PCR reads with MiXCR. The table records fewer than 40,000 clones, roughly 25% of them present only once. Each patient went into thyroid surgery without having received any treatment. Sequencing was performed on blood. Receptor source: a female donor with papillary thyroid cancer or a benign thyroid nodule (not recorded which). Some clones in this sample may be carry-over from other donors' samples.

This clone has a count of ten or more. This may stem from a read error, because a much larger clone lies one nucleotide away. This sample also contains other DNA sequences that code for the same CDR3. CDR3 sequence (DNA): TGCAGCGCCACAACGTACAGGGTAAACACCGAAGCTTTCTTT. Protein sequence: CSATTYRVNTEAFF. J is TRBJ1-1 and V is TRBV29-1; possibly TRBD1 for D (6 bases). CDR1 and CDR2 (germline): SQVTM, ANQGSEA. CDR3 length: 14 residues.

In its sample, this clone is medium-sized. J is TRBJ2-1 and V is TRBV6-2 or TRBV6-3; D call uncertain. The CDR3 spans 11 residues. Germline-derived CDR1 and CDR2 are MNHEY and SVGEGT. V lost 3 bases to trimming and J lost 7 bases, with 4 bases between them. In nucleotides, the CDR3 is TGTGCCAGCAGTTATCCTAATGAGCAGTTCTTC. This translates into CASSYPNEQFF.

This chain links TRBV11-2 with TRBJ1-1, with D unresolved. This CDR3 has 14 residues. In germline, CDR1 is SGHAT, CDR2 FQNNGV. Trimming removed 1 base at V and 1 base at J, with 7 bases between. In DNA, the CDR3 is TGTGCCAGCAGCTTAGGGGGAGCGAACACTGAAGCTTTCTTT. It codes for CASSLGGANTEAFF.